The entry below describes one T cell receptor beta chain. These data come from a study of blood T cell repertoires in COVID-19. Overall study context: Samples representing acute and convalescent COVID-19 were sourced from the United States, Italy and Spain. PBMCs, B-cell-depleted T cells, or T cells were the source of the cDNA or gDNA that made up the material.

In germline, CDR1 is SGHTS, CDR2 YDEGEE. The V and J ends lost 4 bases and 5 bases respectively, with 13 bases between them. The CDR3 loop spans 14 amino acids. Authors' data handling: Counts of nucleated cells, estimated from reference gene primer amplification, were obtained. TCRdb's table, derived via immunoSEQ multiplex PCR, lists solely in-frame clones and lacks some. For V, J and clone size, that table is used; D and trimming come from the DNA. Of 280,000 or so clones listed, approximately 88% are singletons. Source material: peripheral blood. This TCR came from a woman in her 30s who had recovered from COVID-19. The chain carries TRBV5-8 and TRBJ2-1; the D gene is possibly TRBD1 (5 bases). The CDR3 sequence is CASSPGFPDNEQFF. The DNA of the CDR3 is TGTGCCAGCAGCCCAGGGTTCCCAGACAATGAGCAGTTCTTC.